This TCR beta chain derives from a study of human T cells and chemical hapten exposure. Study-level background: Small pooled library volume differences mainly caused per-sample TCR yield variation.

Each cDNA molecule in the library carried unique molecular identifiers. As originally analysed: Sample TCR counts, which ranged from 23,224 to 690,600, had a median of around 96,000. TCRdb redid the calling of the 5' RACE reads with MiXCR, one entry per CDR3 protein. It is TCRdb's table, rather than the study itself, that gives the V and J calls and clone size. Of 95,000 to 120,000 distinct CDR3 sequences in the sample, approximately 20% were seen once. The authors extracted total RNA from unfractionated whole blood. Regarding the study as a whole: Unchanged with DPC sensitization were TCRs above 1 in 1000 frequency.

The CDR3 runs 16 residues. The V gene's germline CDR1 is SGDLS and CDR2 YYNGEE. Between the trimmed V and J ends, which lost 1 base and 2 bases, there was a span of 14 bases. This clonotype occurred a few times. Antigen: not known. V and J are TRBV9 and TRBJ2-3; D is unresolved. This sequence originates from a human donor in good health. The chain's CDR3 is CASSVRPFGSTDTQYF. CDR3 bases: TGTGCCAGCAGCGTAAGACCCTTCGGATCCACAGATACGCAGTATTTT.